This T cell receptor (beta chain) originates from a study of neoadjuvant anti-PD-1 for oral cavity cancer. Time point given: after neoadjuvant nivolumab, at surgical resection. Cohort: HPV-negative, locally advanced oral cavity squamous cell carcinoma patients. Germline V gene data show CDR1 as MNHEY and CDR2 as SMNVEV (reference sequence). The CDR3 consists of 13 residues. The ends were cut back, 6 bases at V and 4 bases at J, with 10 bases in the middle. Profiling relied on immunoSEQ multiplex PCR, and the TCRdb table lists in-frame clones only, not all of them. This sample has 25,000 to 40,000 clones, with roughly 85% found just once.

The sequences come from PBMCs, collected after nivolumab (anti-PD-1) treatment. The V and J genes are TRBV27 and TRBJ1-3; maybe TRBD1 (6 bases). The clonotype was recovered from a person aged 35-80 years with oral cavity squamous cell carcinoma. CDR3 sequence (DNA): TGTGCCAGCAGAGGGGGATTAGGAAACACCATATATTTT. This sequence encodes CASRGGLGNTIYF.